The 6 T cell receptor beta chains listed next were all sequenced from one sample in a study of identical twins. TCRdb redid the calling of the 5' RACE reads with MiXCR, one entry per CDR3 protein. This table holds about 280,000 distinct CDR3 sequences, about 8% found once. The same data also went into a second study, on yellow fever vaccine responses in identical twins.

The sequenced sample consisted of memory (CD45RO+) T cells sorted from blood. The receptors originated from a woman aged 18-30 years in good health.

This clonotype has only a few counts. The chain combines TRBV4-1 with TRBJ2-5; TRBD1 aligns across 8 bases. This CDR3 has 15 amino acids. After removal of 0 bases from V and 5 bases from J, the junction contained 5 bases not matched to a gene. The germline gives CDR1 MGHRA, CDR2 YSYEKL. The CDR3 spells CASSQEPDRVETQYF. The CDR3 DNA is TGCGCCAGCAGCCAAGAACCGGACAGGGTGGAGACCCAGTACTTC.

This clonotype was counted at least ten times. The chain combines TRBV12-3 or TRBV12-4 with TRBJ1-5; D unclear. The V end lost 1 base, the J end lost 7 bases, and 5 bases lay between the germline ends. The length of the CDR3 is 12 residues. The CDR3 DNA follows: TGTGCCAGCAGTTTAGGGGGACAGCCCCAGCATTTT. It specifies CASSLGGQPQHF.

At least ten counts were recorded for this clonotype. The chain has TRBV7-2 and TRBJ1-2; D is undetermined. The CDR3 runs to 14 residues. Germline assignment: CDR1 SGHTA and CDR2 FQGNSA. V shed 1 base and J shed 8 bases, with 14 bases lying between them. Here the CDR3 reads CASSLGGTPGGYTF. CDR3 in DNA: TGTGCCAGCAGCTTAGGGGGAACTCCGGGGGGCTACACCTTC.

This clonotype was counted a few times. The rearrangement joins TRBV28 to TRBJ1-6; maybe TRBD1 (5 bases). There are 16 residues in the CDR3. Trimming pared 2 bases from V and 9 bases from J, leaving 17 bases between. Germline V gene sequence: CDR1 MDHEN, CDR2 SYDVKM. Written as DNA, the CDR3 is TGTGCCAGCAGTTTAAACTTGCAGGGTACGAGTTCACCCCTCCACTTT. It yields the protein CASSLNLQGTSSPLHF. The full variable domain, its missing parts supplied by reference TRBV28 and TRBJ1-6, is DVKVTQSSRYLVKRTGEKVFLECVQDMDHENMFWYRQDPGLGLRLIYFSYDVKMKEKGDIPEGYSVSREKKERFSLILESASTNQTSMYLCASSLNLQGTSSPLHFGNGTRLTVT.

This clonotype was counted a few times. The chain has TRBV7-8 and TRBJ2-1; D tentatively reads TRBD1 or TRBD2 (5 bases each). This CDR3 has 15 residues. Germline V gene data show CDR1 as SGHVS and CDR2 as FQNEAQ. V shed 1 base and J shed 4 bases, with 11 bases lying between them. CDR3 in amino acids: CASSLVLGGYNEQFF. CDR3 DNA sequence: TGTGCCAGCAGCTTAGTTCTTGGGGGATACAATGAGCAGTTCTTC.

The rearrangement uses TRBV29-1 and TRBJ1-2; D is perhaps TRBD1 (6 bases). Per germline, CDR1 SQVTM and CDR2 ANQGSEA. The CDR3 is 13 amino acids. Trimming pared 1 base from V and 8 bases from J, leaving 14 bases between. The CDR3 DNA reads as TGCAGCGTTGAAGTCGGCAGGGGTCTCGGCTACACCTTC. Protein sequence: CSVEVGRGLGYTF.